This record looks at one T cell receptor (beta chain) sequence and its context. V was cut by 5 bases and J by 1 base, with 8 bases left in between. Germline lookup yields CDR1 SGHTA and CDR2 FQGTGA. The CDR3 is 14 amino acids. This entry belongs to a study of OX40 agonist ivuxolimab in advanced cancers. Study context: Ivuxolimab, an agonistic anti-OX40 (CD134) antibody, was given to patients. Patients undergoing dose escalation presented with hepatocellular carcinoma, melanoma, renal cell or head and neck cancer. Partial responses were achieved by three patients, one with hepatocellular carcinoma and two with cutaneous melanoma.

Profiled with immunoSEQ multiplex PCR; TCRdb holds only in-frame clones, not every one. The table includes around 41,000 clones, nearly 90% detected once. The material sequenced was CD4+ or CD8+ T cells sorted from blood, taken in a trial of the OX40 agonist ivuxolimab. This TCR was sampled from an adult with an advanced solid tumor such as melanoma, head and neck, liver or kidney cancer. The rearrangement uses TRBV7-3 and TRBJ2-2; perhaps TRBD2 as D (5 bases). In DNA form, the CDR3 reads TGTGCCAGCAGCGAGGACTGGAACACCGGGGAGCTGTTTTTT. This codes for CASSEDWNTGELFF.